This paragraph covers one T cell receptor (beta chain) sequence. The target antigen is unknown. The data originate from a study of beta chain features in type 1 diabetes. Since all of the isolated RNA was reverse transcribed, expressed TCRB transcripts were what got sequenced. The assay was immunoSEQ multiplex PCR, and TCRdb's table has in-frame clones only and misses some. There are 200,000 to 250,000 clones in the sample; around 68% occur only once, and approximately 0.05% lies in the top ten. The V gene end was trimmed by 4 bases and the J gene end by 2 bases; junction bases not matched to a gene: 10. CDR3 length: 16 amino acids. The V gene's germline CDR1 is SGDLS and CDR2 YYNGEE. Study-level findings and limits: Patients with Type 1 diabetes showed moderately but significantly shorter TCRB CDR3s in all four CD4+ subsets.

Blood was collected once per donor into heparin, averaging around 0.11 L. A sort by CD45RO/CCR7/CD25/CD127/CD95/CD27 yielded CD4+ naive, central memory, regulatory and stem cell-like memory cells. The chain combines TRBV9 with TRBJ2-7, with 9 nucleotides matching TRBD1. The sequence was obtained from a man younger than 45 in good health. The sample was naive CD4+ T cells from blood. This CDR3 reads CASSFGTGKGPYEQYF. DNA of the CDR3: TGTGCCAGCAGCTTTGGGACAGGGAAGGGGCCCTACGAGCAGTACTTC.